Listed here are 28 T cell receptor beta chains from one sample, sequenced in a study of T cells in localized non-small cell lung cancer. TCRdb's table, derived via immunoSEQ multiplex PCR, lists solely in-frame clones and lacks some. The table lists fewer than 50,000 clones, around 86% of them singletons, with around 6% in the top ten. Sample: peripheral blood mononuclear cells, taken before any cancer treatment. These receptors all stem from a male donor aged 60 or over with stage II lung adenocarcinoma.

This chain links TRBV9 with TRBJ2-5; D uncertain. Trimming took 4 bases from V and 5 from J, leaving 12 bases between them. Germline V gene sequence: CDR1 SGDLS, CDR2 YYNGEE. The CDR3 consists of 13 residues. The CDR3 is CASSFALRETQYF. DNA of the CDR3: TGTGCCAGCAGCTTTGCCCTTCGGGAGACCCAGTACTTC.

The chain employs TRBV25-1 and TRBJ1-5; D ambiguous. The CDR3 loop spans 12 amino acids. From germline, CDR1 is MGHDK and CDR2 SYGVNS. Deletions cut 2 bases from V and 4 bases from J, with 3 bases between. The CDR3 DNA reads TGTGCCAGCAGTGAAGGAAATCAGCCCCAGCATTTT. As protein: CASSEGNQPQHF.

The chain has TRBV2 and TRBJ2-4, with TRBD2 matching over 7 bases. Germline V CDR1 and CDR2: SNHLY, FYNNEI. Trimming at V came to 6 bases and at J to 8 bases, leaving 4 bases not matched to a gene. This CDR3 has 12 amino acids. The DNA for the CDR3 is TGTGCCAGCAGGCTGGGAGGGGACATTCAGTACTTC. It is translated as CASRLGGDIQYF.

V and J are TRBV29-1 and TRBJ2-7; D possibly corresponds to TRBD1 (5 bases). CDR1 is SQVTM and CDR2 is ANQGSEA in the germline V gene. The CDR3 sequence is 14 residues long. V was pared by 7 bases and J by 1 base, with 17 bases between. The CDR3 region is CSAVLPGRSYEQYF. The CDR3 DNA is TGCAGCGCTGTATTGCCAGGGCGATCCTACGAGCAGTACTTC.

This clone has a handful of counts. V gene TRBV4-1 combines with J gene TRBJ2-7, with TRBD1 matching 11 bases. J gave up 10 bases and V 0 bases, and 5 bases lay outside the gene matches. Germline V gene lookup returns CDR1 MGHRA and CDR2 YSYEKL. The CDR3 runs to 14 residues. CDR3 coding DNA: TGCGCCAGCAGCCAAGAGCGGACAGGGGGCAGTCAGTACTTC. This codes for CASSQERTGGSQYF.

The CDR3 loop reads CATSRDRRVGGTGEKLFF. Here the CDR3 DNA reads TGTGCCACCAGCAGAGATCGCAGGGTGGGGGGCACGGGTGAAAAACTGTTTTTT. V is TRBV15 and J is TRBJ1-4, with D possibly TRBD1 on 6 matching bases. Germline V gene sequence: CDR1 LNHNV, CDR2 YYDKDF (reference sequence). The CDR3 sequence is 18 residues long. Trimming took off 0 bases at V and 7 bases at J, with 21 bases between the two ends.

The CDR3 sequence is CASSVGALRETDTQYF. In DNA form, the CDR3 reads TGTGCCAGCAGCGTAGGAGCCCTTAGGGAGACAGATACGCAGTATTTT. The chain joins TRBV9 to TRBJ2-3; a possible D gene is TRBD2 (5 bases). Looked up from germline, CDR1 is SGDLS and CDR2 is YYNGEE. CDR3 size: 16 residues. Trimming shortened V by 0 bases and J by 3 bases, and 14 bases separated the two germline ends.

The gene calls are TRBV9 and TRBJ2-5; TRBD1 agrees at 11 bases. The CDR3 is 15 amino acids. Germline V CDR1 and CDR2: SGDLS, YYNGEE. V lost 3 bases to trimming and J lost 3 bases; unmatched junction nucleotides: 4. CDR3 in amino acids: CASSAWTGGEETQYF. The CDR3, as DNA: TGTGCCAGCAGCGCTTGGACAGGGGGCGAAGAGACCCAGTACTTC.

The chain recombines TRBV5-1 with TRBJ2-1; D could derive from TRBD1 or TRBD2 (6 bases each). Trimming took off 4 bases at V and 6 bases at J, with 14 bases between the two ends. The CDR3 covers 14 residues. Germline V gene sequence: CDR1 SGHRS, CDR2 YFSETQ. CDR3 sequence (DNA): TGCGCCAGCAGCCGTGACAGGAGGGTCAATGAGCAGTTCTTC. It specifies CASSRDRRVNEQFF.

This rearrangement joins TRBV15 to TRBJ1-2, with TRBD1 matching 12 bases. Germline CDR1 and CDR2: LNHNV and YYDKDF (reference sequence). V was pared by 4 bases and J by 5 bases, with 8 bases of the junction left unmatched. CDR3 length equals 16 residues. The CDR3 DNA reads as TGTGCCACCAGCAAGCCAGGGACAGGGGGCGCGTATGGCTACACCTTC. This sequence encodes CATSKPGTGGAYGYTF.

The chain uses TRBV7-9 and TRBJ2-5; TRBD2 matches 12 bases. The CDR3 loop spans 14 amino acids. V lost 5 bases, J lost 4 bases, and 2 bases stayed unmatched. The germline V gene encodes CDR1 SEHNR and CDR2 FQNEAQ (reference sequence). The CDR3, as DNA: TGTGCCAGCAGCCCGGGACTAGCGGGAGAGACCCAGTACTTC. Residues: CASSPGLAGETQYF.

Written as DNA, the CDR3 is TGTGCCAGCTCACCCTCTCTGGGTGAGCAGTTCTTC. Amino acid sequence: CASSPSLGEQFF. The V call is TRBV18, the J call TRBJ2-1; D not resolved. CDR1 and CDR2 (germline): KGHSH, LQKENI. The CDR3 has 12 amino acids. Trimming cost V 3 bases and J 9 bases, with 9 bases left between them.

This chain joins TRBV4-1 and TRBJ2-7; the D gene could be TRBD1 or TRBD2 (6 bases each). There are 16 residues in the CDR3. V lost 2 bases and J lost 5, with 19 bases in between. Germline V gene lookup returns CDR1 MGHRA and CDR2 YSYEKL. This CDR3 is CASSQTGGGIVNEQYF. CDR3 nucleotide sequence: TGCGCCAGCAGCCAAACCGGAGGGGGGATCGTCAACGAGCAGTACTTC.

This sequence joins TRBV5-5 and TRBJ1-2; D might be TRBD1 (5 bases). The CDR3 runs to 15 residues. CDR1 is SGHKS and CDR2 is YYEKEE in the germline V gene (reference sequence). The V end lost 0 bases, the J end lost 6 bases, and 15 bases lay between the germline ends. CDR3 coding DNA: TGTGCCAGCAGCTTGGCCCCGGGACGGGAGGATGGCTACACCTTC. This encodes CASSLAPGREDGYTF.

This clone was observed a few times. The CDR3 DNA sequence: TGTGCCAGCAGCGCCGGGCCGATCGAAAAACTGTTTTTT. This codes for CASSAGPIEKLFF. The rearrangement links TRBV9 to TRBJ1-4; D is unresolved. This CDR3 contains 13 residues. CDR1 is SGDLS, CDR2 YYNGEE, per germline. With 3 bases removed from V and 8 bases from J, the gap between germline ends came to 11 bases. The variable domain in full, with the rest retrieved from reference TRBV9 and TRBJ1-4, is DSGVTQTPKHLITATGQRVTLRCSPRSGDLSVYWYQQSLDQGLQFLIQYYNGEERAKGNILERFSAQQFPDLHSELNLSSLELGDSALYFCASSAGPIEKLFFGSGTQLSVL.

The chain uses TRBV5-1 and TRBJ1-3, with 10 bases identical to TRBD1. Germline-derived CDR1 and CDR2 are SGHRS and YFSETQ. This CDR3 is 16 amino acids long. Trimming took 2 bases from V and 2 from J; bases not matched to a gene: 4. The CDR3 sequence is CASSFSGTGAGNTIYF. CDR3 sequence (DNA): TGCGCCAGCAGCTTTTCCGGGACAGGGGCTGGAAACACCATATATTTT.

This rearrangement joins TRBV6-5 to TRBJ2-1, with 9 bases fitting TRBD1. The trim removed 10 bases at V and 5 bases at J, leaving 9 bases unmatched. CDR3 length: 14 amino acids. Per the germline V gene, CDR1 is MNHEY and CDR2 is SVGAGI. As DNA, the CDR3 is TGTGCCATTTCAGAGGGGACAGGGAACAATGAGCAGTTCTTC. Residues: CAISEGTGNNEQFF.

This chain connects TRBV4-3 to TRBJ2-3, with a tentative D call TRBD1 (6 bases). The V gene's germline CDR1 is LGHNA and CDR2 YSLEER. The CDR3 length is 15 residues. V was shortened by 2 bases and J by 2 bases, with 11 bases between the two germline ends. The CDR3 sequence: CASSQLTGFTDTQYF. The CDR3 DNA reads TGCGCCAGCAGCCAACTTACAGGGTTCACAGATACGCAGTATTTT.

The chain uses TRBV20-1 and TRBJ1-1, with D hard to call. Trimming removed 8 bases at V and 1 base at J, with 8 bases between. The CDR3 has 11 residues. CDR1 DFQATT and CDR2 SNEGSKA come from the germline V gene (reference sequence). The CDR3 loop reads CSLYENTEAFF. The CDR3 bases are TGCAGTCTCTACGAGAACACTGAAGCTTTCTTT.

This chain links TRBV5-8 with TRBJ1-6, with a weak D call TRBD1 (5 bases). The V gene lost 2 bases and the J gene lost 6 bases, with 9 bases spanning the gap. Germline-derived CDR1 and CDR2 are SGHTS and YDEGEE. The CDR3 has 14 amino acids. The CDR3 loop reads CASSLKRGNSPLHF. CDR3 sequence (DNA): TGTGCCAGCAGCTTAAAAAGGGGTAATTCACCCCTCCACTTT.

V and J are TRBV9 and TRBJ1-1; no clear D gene. This CDR3 is 14 amino acids long. V shed 0 bases and J shed 0 bases, with 6 bases lying between them. CDR1 and CDR2 from the germline V gene are SGDLS and YYNGEE. The CDR3 sequence is CASSVETVNTEAFF. The CDR3 DNA is TGTGCCAGCAGCGTAGAAACAGTGAACACTGAAGCTTTCTTT. Full variable domain (missing parts from reference TRBV9 and TRBJ1-1): DSGVTQTPKHLITATGQRVTLRCSPRSGDLSVYWYQQSLDQGLQFLIQYYNGEERAKGNILERFSAQQFPDLHSELNLSSLELGDSALYFCASSVETVNTEAFFGQGTRLTVV.

CDR3 residues: CASSEGAGLVVKETQYF. The CDR3 DNA reads as TGTGCCAGCAGTGAGGGGGCTGGGTTAGTCGTAAAAGAGACCCAGTACTTC. The chain employs TRBV6-1 and TRBJ2-5, with D perhaps TRBD1 (6 bases). This CDR3 comprises 17 residues. V shed 3 bases and J shed 3 bases, with 20 bases lying between them. Germline CDR1 reads MNHNS; CDR2 reads SASEGT.

The genes are TRBV11-2 and TRBJ2-7; TRBD2 might be the D (6 bases). Germline lookup yields CDR1 SGHAT and CDR2 FQNNGV. This CDR3 comprises 14 residues. Trimming stripped 1 base from V and 3 bases from J, with 10 bases between. The CDR3 loop reads CASSLAGGVYEQYF. CDR3 DNA: TGTGCCAGCAGCTTAGCTGGCGGGGTCTACGAGCAGTACTTC.

CDR3 residues: CASTQTGWGDTQYF. For the CDR3, the DNA is TGTGCCAGCACCCAAACGGGGTGGGGAGATACGCAGTATTTT. The rearrangement joins TRBV28 to TRBJ2-3; a weak D match, TRBD2 (5 bases). Germline V gives CDR1 MDHEN, CDR2 SYDVKM. The CDR3 loop spans 14 amino acids. The germline V and J ends were trimmed by 7 bases and 5 bases, with 16 bases remaining between them.

V is TRBV18 and J is TRBJ2-2, with D unclear. The germline V gene has CDR1 KGHSH and CDR2 LQKENI. The CDR3 totals 15 residues. V was shortened by 3 bases and J by 4 bases, with 12 bases between the two germline ends. For the CDR3, the DNA is TGTGCCAGCTCACCCCAAAAGACCTCCACCGGGGAGCTGTTTTTT. This encodes CASSPQKTSTGELFF.

CDR3 in DNA: TGTGCCAGCAGCCAAAGTCAGGGCCTAGCGGGAGGTACCCAGTACTTC. The encoded protein is CASSQSQGLAGGTQYF. The genes are TRBV7-6 and TRBJ2-5; TRBD2 matches 11 bases. The length of the CDR3 is 16 residues. With 5 bases clipped from V and 8 bases from J, the junction kept 13 bases outside the gene matches. From germline, CDR1 is SGHVS and CDR2 FNYEAQ. The full variable domain, its missing parts supplied by reference TRBV7-6 and TRBJ2-5, is GAGVSQSPRYKVTKRGQDVALRCDPISGHVSLYWYRQALGQGPEFLTYFNYEAQQDKSGLPNDRFSAERPEGSISTLTIQRTEQRDSAMYRCASSQSQGLAGGTQYFGPGTRLLVL.

This rearrangement joins TRBV18 to TRBJ1-1, with a possible D match to TRBD1 (5 bases). The CDR3 extends over 14 amino acids. Per the germline V gene, CDR1 is KGHSH and CDR2 is LQKENI. V lost 3 bases to trimming and J lost 1 base, with 9 bases between them. The CDR3 DNA reads TGTGCCAGCTCACCTTCCGGGGGGAACACTGAAGCTTTCTTT. Protein sequence: CASSPSGGNTEAFF.

The chain couples TRBV5-1 to TRBJ2-5; 7 bases fit TRBD2. The germline gives CDR1 SGHRS, CDR2 YFSETQ. This CDR3 comprises 14 residues. With 4 bases clipped from V and 5 bases from J, the junction kept 8 bases outside the gene matches. The CDR3 reads CASSNPSGGETQYF. The CDR3 coding sequence is TGCGCCAGCAGCAACCCGTCGGGGGGTGAGACCCAGTACTTC.